The 19 T cell receptor beta chains listed next were all sequenced from one sample in a study of cytotoxic CD8 clonotypes in ibrutinib-treated CLL. Measured with immunoSEQ multiplex PCR; TCRdb has only the in-frame clones, and not every one. Of approximately 92,000 clones listed, roughly three quarters are singletons. Source: PBMCs, taken after 24 months of ibrutinib treatment. These receptors all come from a human donor with chronic lymphocytic leukemia.

The CDR3, as DNA: TGTGCCAGCAGCCAGCCGGGACTAGCGGGACTCACCGGGGAGCTGTTTTTT. Amino acid sequence: CASSQPGLAGLTGELFF. The chain combines TRBV4-2 with TRBJ2-2, with 13 bases matching TRBD2. From germline, CDR1 is LGHNA and CDR2 YNFKEQ. The ends lost 3 bases at V and 4 bases at J; junction bases unmatched: 5. The CDR3 length is 17 residues.

This chain links TRBV19 with TRBJ2-7; D is unresolved. The CDR3 totals 14 residues. In germline, CDR1 is LNHDA, CDR2 SQIVND (reference sequence). Trimming shortened V by 3 bases and J by 3 bases, and 12 bases separated the two germline ends. The CDR3 DNA reads as TGTGCCAGTAGTATGAGTGGGTTAAACTACGAGCAGTACTTC. It codes for CASSMSGLNYEQYF.

In its sample, this clone was seen a few times. The chain uses TRBV16 and TRBJ1-2; D perhaps matches TRBD1 (5 bases). Germline assignment: CDR1 KGHSY and CDR2 FQNENV. This CDR3 is 16 amino acids long. V was shortened by 0 bases and J by 5 bases, with 16 bases between the two germline ends. The CDR3 loop reads CASSQSSQFRQYGYTF. CDR3 sequence (DNA): TGTGCCAGCAGCCAATCTTCCCAATTCCGACAGTATGGCTACACCTTC.

Concerning this clone: Other DNA sequences within the sample encode an identical CDR3. V usage is TRBV30 and J usage is TRBJ1-5, with D uncertain. CDR1 and CDR2 from the germline V gene are GTSNPN and SVGIG (reference sequence). Trimming left V 1 base short and J 2 bases short, with 6 bases between. This CDR3 has 13 amino acids. The CDR3 protein is CAWSAQGNQPQHF. For the CDR3, the DNA is TGTGCCTGGAGTGCTCAGGGCAATCAGCCCCAGCATTTT.

This rearrangement joins TRBV19 to TRBJ2-1; D is unresolved. Trimming took off 3 bases at V and 10 bases at J, with 10 bases between the two ends. The CDR3 loop spans 12 amino acids. Looked up from germline, CDR1 is LNHDA and CDR2 is SQIVND (reference sequence). Here the CDR3 DNA reads TGTGCCAGTAGTATCGAGAGTCGAGAGCAGTTCTTC. This encodes CASSIESREQFF.

In this sample, this clone turned up once. This specimen includes other DNA sequences encoding the same CDR3. The genes are TRBV15 and TRBJ1-4; TRBD1 aligns across 7 bases. CDR3 length: 15 residues. J lost 8 bases, V lost 2 bases, and 8 bases had no gene match. Germline assignment: CDR1 LNHNV and CDR2 YYDKDF (reference sequence). CDR3 sequence: CATSRLTGLGEKLFF. As DNA, the CDR3 is TGTGCCACCAGCAGATTGACAGGGCTTGGGGAAAAACTGTTTTTT.

In this sample, this clone turned up once. The chain carries TRBV18 and TRBJ2-3; 7 bases match TRBD1. The J segment lost 6 bases and the V segment lost 5 bases, leaving 8 bases of the junction unmatched. The CDR3 runs to 14 residues. Germline V CDR1 and CDR2: KGHSH, LQKENI. CDR3 sequence reads: CASSRDSQFDTQYF. The CDR3 region has the DNA TGTGCCAGCTCAAGGGACAGCCAATTCGATACGCAGTATTTT.

The rearrangement joins TRBV7-9 to TRBJ1-2; 12 bases match TRBD1. The CDR3 spans 15 residues. V shed 2 bases, J shed 7 bases, and the junction held 5 bases outside the gene matches. Germline CDR1 reads SEHNR; CDR2 reads FQNEAQ (reference sequence). In DNA form, the CDR3 reads TGTGCCAGCAGCTTACCTGGGACAGGGGGCAGTGGCTACACCTTC. Translated, it gives CASSLPGTGGSGYTF. The variable domain in full, completed from reference TRBV7-9 and TRBJ1-2, reads DTGVSQNPRHKITKRGQNVTFRCDPISEHNRLYWYRQTLGQGPEFLTYFQNEAQLEKSRLLSDRFSAERPKGSFSTLEIQRTEQGDSAMYLCASSLPGTGGSGYTFGSGTRLTVV.

The rearrangement links TRBV7-9 to TRBJ2-1, with D tentatively TRBD2 (6 bases). The germline V and J ends were trimmed by 2 bases and 1 base, with 6 bases remaining between them. The germline CDR1 and CDR2 sequences are SEHNR and FQNEAQ (reference sequence). The CDR3 has 14 amino acids. The CDR3 loop is CASSLSGSYNEQFF. In nucleotides, the CDR3 is TGTGCCAGCAGCTTAAGCGGGTCCTACAATGAGCAGTTCTTC.

The chain is built from TRBV7-2 and TRBJ1-5; possible D gene TRBD1, 5 bases. The CDR3 is 15 amino acids. In germline, CDR1 is SGHTA, CDR2 FQGNSA. The V end lost 5 bases, the J end lost 1 base, and 12 bases lay between the germline ends. CDR3 bases: TGTGCCAGCAGCCTCAGGGTAGGAAGCAATCAGCCCCAGCATTTT. Protein: CASSLRVGSNQPQHF.

The V and J genes are TRBV18 and TRBJ2-7; D is ambiguous. Germline-derived CDR1 and CDR2 are KGHSH and LQKENI. V was shortened by 3 bases and J by 2 bases, with 11 bases between the two germline ends. The length of the CDR3 is 14 residues. This CDR3 reads CASSPPRTPYEQYF. CDR3 coding DNA: TGTGCCAGCTCACCGCCGAGAACCCCCTACGAGCAGTACTTC.

Only a few counts were recorded for this clone. V is TRBV5-1 and J is TRBJ2-4, with D perhaps given as TRBD1 or TRBD2 (5 bases each). The CDR3 is 13 amino acids. Germline lookup yields CDR1 SGHRS and CDR2 YFSETQ. V lost 4 bases and J lost 7, with 12 bases in between. CDR3 residues: CASSPPGANIQYF. DNA of the CDR3: TGCGCCAGCAGCCCACCCGGGGCGAACATTCAGTACTTC. The full variable domain, rest sourced from reference TRBV5-1 and TRBJ2-4, is KAGVTQTPRYLIKTRGQQVTLSCSPISGHRSVSWYQQTPGQGLQFLFEYFSETQRNKGNFPGRFSGRQFSNSRSEMNVSTLELGDSALYLCASSPPGANIQYFGAGTRLSVL.

The table lists this clone with a count of one. The chain employs TRBV7-3 and TRBJ2-7, with 8 nucleotides matching TRBD2. CDR3 length: 14 residues. The trim removed 5 bases at V and 4 bases at J, leaving 7 bases unmatched. The germline CDR1 and CDR2 sequences are SGHTA and FQGTGA. DNA of the CDR3: TGTGCCAGCAGCCCAACCGGGAGGGGGTACGAGCAGTACTTC. As protein: CASSPTGRGYEQYF.

This chain joins TRBV6-6 and TRBJ2-7, with TRBD1 matching over 10 bases. The CDR3 consists of 14 residues. Germline lookup yields CDR1 MNHNY and CDR2 SVGAGI (reference sequence). J was trimmed by 4 bases and V by 4 bases; bases with no gene match: 4. CDR3 region: CASSSDRGRYEQYF. The CDR3 DNA is TGTGCCAGCAGTTCCGACAGGGGGCGTTACGAGCAGTACTTC.

This chain joins TRBV5-1 and TRBJ2-3, with D possibly being TRBD1 or TRBD2 (6 bases each). The CDR3 totals 19 residues. The germline CDR1 and CDR2 sequences are SGHRS and YFSETQ. Trimming removed 0 bases from V and 1 base from J, with 21 bases in between. This CDR3 is CASSLVVFPGAAGTDTQYF. CDR3 DNA sequence: TGCGCCAGCAGCTTGGTGGTTTTTCCGGGGGCGGCGGGCACAGATACGCAGTATTTT. Drawing the rest from reference TRBV5-1 and TRBJ2-3, the complete variable domain is KAGVTQTPRYLIKTRGQQVTLSCSPISGHRSVSWYQQTPGQGLQFLFEYFSETQRNKGNFPGRFSGRQFSNSRSEMNVSTLELGDSALYLCASSLVVFPGAAGTDTQYFGPGTRLTVL.

There are many counts of this clone. The chain links TRBV5-1 to TRBJ2-7; D is uncertain. In germline, CDR1 is SGHRS, CDR2 YFSETQ. The CDR3 contains 14 residues. Trimming shortened V by 0 bases and J by 4 bases, and 11 bases separated the two germline ends. The CDR3 DNA reads as TGCGCCAGCAGCTTGGCCTCGGACGCATACGAGCAGTACTTC. This codes for CASSLASDAYEQYF.

This clone was seen once. The chain uses TRBV7-2 and TRBJ2-5; D is unclear. The CDR3 length is 13 residues. CDR1 is SGHTA and CDR2 is FQGNSA in the germline V gene. Trimming pared 1 base from V and 5 bases from J, leaving 8 bases between. The CDR3 reads CASSLGLGETQYF. CDR3 DNA: TGTGCCAGCAGCTTAGGGTTAGGGGAGACCCAGTACTTC. The variable domain in full, with the rest retrieved from reference TRBV7-2 and TRBJ2-5, is GAGVSQSPSNKVTEKGKDVELRCDPISGHTALYWYRQSLGQGLEFLIYFQGNSAPDKSGLPSDRFSAERTGGSVSTLTIQRTQQEDSAVYLCASSLGLGETQYFGPGTRLLVL.

The rearrangement joins TRBV28 to TRBJ2-1; 11 nucleotides align to TRBD2. Germline V CDR1 and CDR2: MDHEN, SYDVKM. J was trimmed by 4 bases and V by 3 bases; bases with no gene match: 2. The CDR3 runs to 15 residues. CDR3 DNA sequence: TGTGCCAGCAGTTTGACTAGCGGGAAGTACAATGAGCAGTTCTTC. Amino acid sequence: CASSLTSGKYNEQFF.

CDR3 nucleotide sequence: TGCAGCGTTGATGGTCGGGACTGGGGGAAAAAGGGGCAGTTCTTC. Its protein is CSVDGRDWGKKGQFF. The chain links TRBV29-1 to TRBJ2-1; a possible D gene is TRBD2 (6 bases). Germline V CDR1 and CDR2: SQVTM, ANQGSEA. Deletions cut 3 bases from V and 12 bases from J, with 24 bases between. This CDR3 comprises 15 residues.